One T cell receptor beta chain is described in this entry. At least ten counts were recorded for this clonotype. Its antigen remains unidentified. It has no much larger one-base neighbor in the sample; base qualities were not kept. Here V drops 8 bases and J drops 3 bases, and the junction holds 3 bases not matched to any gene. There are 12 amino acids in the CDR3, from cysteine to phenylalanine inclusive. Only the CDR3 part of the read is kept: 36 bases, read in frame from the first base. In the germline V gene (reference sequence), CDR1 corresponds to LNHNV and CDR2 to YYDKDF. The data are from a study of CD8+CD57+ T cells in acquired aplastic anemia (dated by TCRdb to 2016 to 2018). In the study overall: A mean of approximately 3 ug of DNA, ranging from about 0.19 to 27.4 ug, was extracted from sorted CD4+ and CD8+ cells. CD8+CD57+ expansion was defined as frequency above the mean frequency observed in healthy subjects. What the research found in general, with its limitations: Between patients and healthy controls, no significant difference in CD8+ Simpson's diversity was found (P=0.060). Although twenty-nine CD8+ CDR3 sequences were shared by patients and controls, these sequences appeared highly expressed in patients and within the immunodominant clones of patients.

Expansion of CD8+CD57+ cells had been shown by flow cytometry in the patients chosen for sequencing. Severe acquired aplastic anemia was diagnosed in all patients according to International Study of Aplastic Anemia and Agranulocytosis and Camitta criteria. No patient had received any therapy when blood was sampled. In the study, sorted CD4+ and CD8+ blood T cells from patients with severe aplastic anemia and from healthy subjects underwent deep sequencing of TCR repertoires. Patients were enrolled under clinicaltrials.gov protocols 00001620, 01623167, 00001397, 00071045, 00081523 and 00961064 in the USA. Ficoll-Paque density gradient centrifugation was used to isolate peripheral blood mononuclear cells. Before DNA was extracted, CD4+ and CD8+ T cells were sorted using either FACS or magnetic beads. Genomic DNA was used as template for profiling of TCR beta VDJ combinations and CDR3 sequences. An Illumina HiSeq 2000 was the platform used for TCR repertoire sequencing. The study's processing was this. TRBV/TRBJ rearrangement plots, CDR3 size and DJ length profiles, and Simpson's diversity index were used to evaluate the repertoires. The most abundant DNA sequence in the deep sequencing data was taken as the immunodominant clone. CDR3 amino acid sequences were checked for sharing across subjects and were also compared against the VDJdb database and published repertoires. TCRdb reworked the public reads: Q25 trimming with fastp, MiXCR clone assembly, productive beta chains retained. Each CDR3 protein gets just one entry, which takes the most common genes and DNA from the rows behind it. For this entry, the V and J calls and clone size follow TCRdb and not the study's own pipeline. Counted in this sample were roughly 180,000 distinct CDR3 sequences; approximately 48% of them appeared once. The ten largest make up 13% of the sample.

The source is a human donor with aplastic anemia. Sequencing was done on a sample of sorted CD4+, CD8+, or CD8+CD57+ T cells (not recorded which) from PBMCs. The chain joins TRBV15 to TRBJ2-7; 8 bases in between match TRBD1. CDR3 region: CATSDRVYEQYF. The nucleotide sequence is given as TGTGCCACCTCGGACAGGGTCTACGAGCAGTACTTC.